This entry lists 18 T cell receptor beta chains sequenced from one sample in a study of cytomegalovirus exposure and HLA in healthy donors (dated by TCRdb to 2016 to 2017). Preparation of the library involved the immunoSEQ multiplex PCR assay. For the multiplex PCR, a mixture combining 60 forward primers for TCR Vbeta segments and 13 reverse primers for TCR Jbeta segments was used. Not all clones reach the TCRdb copy of this immuneACCESS table, which keeps in-frame sequences only. Checked studies attribute under half of the gap to unresolved V genes and leave the rest unexplained. Present in this sample are some 50,000 clones, about two thirds of which were seen just once. The ten largest clones add up to roughly 22% of the sample. The specimen was PBMCs. These TCRs come from a woman aged 50 to 60 in good health and CMV-seropositive.

The rearrangement joins TRBV5-6 to TRBJ1-1; 7 bases match TRBD1. Trimming cost V 5 bases and J 3 bases; bases outside gene matches: 19. The CDR3 is 18 residues long. CDR1 and CDR2 from the germline V gene are SGHDT and YYEEEE. Here the CDR3 reads CASRKPPGGPQPDTEAFF. Here the CDR3 DNA reads TGTGCCAGCAGGAAACCTCCAGGGGGTCCTCAGCCCGACACTGAAGCTTTCTTT.

This chain connects TRBV28 to TRBJ2-1, with D possibly matching TRBD2 (6 bases). The germline V gene encodes CDR1 MDHEN and CDR2 SYDVKM. CDR3 length: 14 amino acids. Trimming pared 6 bases from V and 12 bases from J, leaving 21 bases between. The CDR3 nucleotides read TGTGCCAGCAGGACCATTGGGGGGATTCCGGTGCAGTTCTTC. Protein product: CASRTIGGIPVQFF.

This rearrangement joins TRBV4-3 to TRBJ1-1; 9 bases align to TRBD1. The trim removed 0 bases at V and 4 bases at J, leaving 12 bases unmatched. This CDR3 spans 18 amino acids. Germline V gene data show CDR1 as LGHNA and CDR2 as YSLEER. For the CDR3, the DNA is TGCGCCAGCAGCCAAGAAAAGGGAGGACAGGGGAAAAGCACTGAAGCTTTCTTT. Encoded protein: CASSQEKGGQGKSTEAFF.

V gene TRBV18 combines with J gene TRBJ2-7; maybe TRBD2 (7 bases). V was cut by 9 bases and J by 6 bases, with 18 bases left in between. The CDR3 has 13 amino acids. From germline, CDR1 is KGHSH and CDR2 LQKENI. This CDR3 reads CASSRGEGLEQYF. The DNA of the CDR3 is TGTGCCAGTTCTAGGGGGGAGGGCCTCGAGCAGTACTTC.

The chain combines TRBV28 with TRBJ2-7; 8 bases fit TRBD2. The CDR3 is 14 residues long. J lost 3 bases, V lost 2 bases, and 3 bases had no gene match. The germline CDR1 and CDR2 sequences are MDHEN and SYDVKM. For the CDR3, the DNA is TGTGCCAGCAGTTTAAGCGGGAGAATCTACGAGCAGTACTTC. Its translation is CASSLSGRIYEQYF.

The chain has TRBV18 and TRBJ1-1; D unresolved. Germline lookup yields CDR1 KGHSH and CDR2 LQKENI. Trimming took off 0 bases at V and 5 bases at J, with 10 bases between the two ends. The CDR3 is 14 residues long. The DNA for the CDR3 is TGTGCCAGCTCACCACCGGTGATCCGGACTGAAGCTTTCTTT. This translates into CASSPPVIRTEAFF.

This clone is medium-sized by share. The chain links TRBV27 to TRBJ2-3; 8 bases line up with TRBD2. Trimming removed 0 bases from V and 2 bases from J; junction bases left unmatched: 1. This CDR3 has 15 amino acids. Germline CDR1 reads MNHEY; CDR2 reads SMNVEV (reference sequence). The CDR3 reads CASSLSGLDTDTQYF. The CDR3 coding sequence is TGTGCCAGCAGTTTATCGGGACTAGACACAGATACGCAGTATTTT.

J is TRBJ1-5 and V is TRBV7-9, with D maybe TRBD1 (5 bases). The CDR3 is 13 amino acids. The germline V and J ends were trimmed by 7 bases and 8 bases, with 15 bases remaining between them. Germline values: CDR1 SEHNR, CDR2 FQNEAQ (reference sequence). Written as DNA, the CDR3 is TGTGCCAGCACCCCGGGGGAGGGGAAGCCCCAGCATTTT. This codes for CASTPGEGKPQHF.

This chain joins TRBV5-8 and TRBJ2-7, with TRBD1 matching 7 bases. The CDR3 has 14 amino acids. Trimming cost V 6 bases and J 0 bases; bases outside gene matches: 6. Germline lookup yields CDR1 SGHTS and CDR2 YDEGEE. CDR3 bases: TGTGCCAGCACCACCGGACAGGTCTCCTACGAGCAGTACTTC. Amino acids: CASTTGQVSYEQYF. Drawing the rest from reference TRBV5-8 and TRBJ2-7, the complete variable domain is EAGVTQSPTHLIKTRGQQATLRCSPISGHTSVYWYQQALGLGLQFLLWYDEGEERNRGNFPPRFSGRQFPNYSSELNVNALELEDSALYLCASTTGQVSYEQYFGPGTRLTVT.

This sequence joins TRBV7-9 and TRBJ1-1; D gene unclear. V lost 1 base, J lost 4 bases, and 7 bases lay in between. The CDR3 spans 13 residues. Germline values: CDR1 SEHNR, CDR2 FQNEAQ (reference sequence). The CDR3 DNA is TGTGCCAGCAGCTTAGACGTGGCCACTGAAGCTTTCTTT. It translates to CASSLDVATEAFF. Filled out from reference TRBV7-9 and TRBJ1-1, the complete variable domain reads DTGVSQNPRHKITKRGQNVTFRCDPISEHNRLYWYRQTLGQGPEFLTYFQNEAQLEKSRLLSDRFSAERPKGSFSTLEIQRTEQGDSAMYLCASSLDVATEAFFGQGTRLTVV.

The chain combines TRBV6-6 with TRBJ1-1; D is ambiguous. CDR1 MNHNY and CDR2 SVGAGI come from the germline V gene (reference sequence). V was clipped by 6 bases and J by 1 base, with 6 bases between them. The CDR3 has 12 residues. The chain's CDR3 is CASSSGNTEAFF. The DNA of the CDR3 is TGTGCCAGCAGCTCAGGGAACACTGAAGCTTTCTTT.

This chain links TRBV7-8 with TRBJ2-7, with 8 bases identical to TRBD2. The CDR3 length is 14 residues. Trimming took 3 bases from V and 5 from J; bases not matched to a gene: 6. Germline CDR1 is SGHVS and CDR2 is FQNEAQ. CDR3 nucleotide sequence: TGTGCCAGCAGCTTGGCGGGAGGTGTCCACGAGCAGTACTTC. Encoded protein: CASSLAGGVHEQYF.

In DNA, the CDR3 is TGCAGCGTTGAGGGGGCTAGCGGGAGTGACGGGGAGCTGTTTTTT. Protein product: CSVEGASGSDGELFF. The rearrangement joins TRBV29-1 to TRBJ2-2; 10 positions match TRBD2. CDR1 and CDR2 (germline): SQVTM, ANQGSEA. The CDR3 loop spans 15 amino acids. The ends lost 3 bases at V and 7 bases at J; junction bases unmatched: 8.

This chain links TRBV19 with TRBJ2-3; possible D gene TRBD2, 6 bases. V was pared by 6 bases and J by 0 bases, with 10 bases between. Germline CDR1 is LNHDA and CDR2 is SQIVND (reference sequence). The CDR3 contains 14 residues. The CDR3 DNA reads TGTGCCAGTAGGGACTACTATAGCACAGATACGCAGTATTTT. Protein sequence: CASRDYYSTDTQYF.

This clone was counted a few times. J is TRBJ1-1 and V is TRBV9, with D uncertain. Trimming shortened V by 0 bases and J by 3 bases, and 12 bases separated the two germline ends. The CDR3 runs to 15 residues. From germline, CDR1 is SGDLS and CDR2 YYNGEE. Here the CDR3 reads CASSVVRGVHTEAFF. CDR3 in DNA: TGTGCCAGCAGCGTAGTTCGGGGAGTGCACACTGAAGCTTTCTTT.

This chain connects TRBV9 to TRBJ2-1, with TRBD2 as a possible D gene (6 bases). V was pared by 0 bases and J by 7 bases, with 14 bases between. CDR3 length equals 15 residues. CDR1 is SGDLS, CDR2 YYNGEE, per germline. CDR3 sequence reads: CASSVAGGTQNEQFF. The CDR3 nucleotides are TGTGCCAGCAGCGTAGCGGGCGGGACCCAGAATGAGCAGTTCTTC. The full variable domain, completed using reference TRBV9 and TRBJ2-1, is DSGVTQTPKHLITATGQRVTLRCSPRSGDLSVYWYQQSLDQGLQFLIQYYNGEERAKGNILERFSAQQFPDLHSELNLSSLELGDSALYFCASSVAGGTQNEQFFGPGTRLTVL.

This clone was seen more than once but under ten times. J is TRBJ1-5 and V is TRBV5-6; the D gene is possibly TRBD1 (6 bases). This CDR3 region has 17 residues. Germline loops: CDR1 SGHDT, CDR2 YYEEEE. V lost 3 bases to trimming and J lost 5 bases, with 21 bases between them. The CDR3 region is CASSSAWAGDSHQPQHF. DNA of the CDR3: TGTGCCAGCAGCTCAGCCTGGGCAGGGGATTCTCATCAGCCCCAGCATTTT.

The chain has TRBV28 and TRBJ2-7; tentatively, D is TRBD1 (5 bases). This CDR3 comprises 13 residues. CDR1 is MDHEN and CDR2 is SYDVKM in the germline V gene. V was clipped by 5 bases and J by 4 bases, with 12 bases between them. The DNA of the CDR3 is TGTGCCAGCAGTCTTCAGGGCGCGTACGAGCAGTACTTC. It encodes CASSLQGAYEQYF.